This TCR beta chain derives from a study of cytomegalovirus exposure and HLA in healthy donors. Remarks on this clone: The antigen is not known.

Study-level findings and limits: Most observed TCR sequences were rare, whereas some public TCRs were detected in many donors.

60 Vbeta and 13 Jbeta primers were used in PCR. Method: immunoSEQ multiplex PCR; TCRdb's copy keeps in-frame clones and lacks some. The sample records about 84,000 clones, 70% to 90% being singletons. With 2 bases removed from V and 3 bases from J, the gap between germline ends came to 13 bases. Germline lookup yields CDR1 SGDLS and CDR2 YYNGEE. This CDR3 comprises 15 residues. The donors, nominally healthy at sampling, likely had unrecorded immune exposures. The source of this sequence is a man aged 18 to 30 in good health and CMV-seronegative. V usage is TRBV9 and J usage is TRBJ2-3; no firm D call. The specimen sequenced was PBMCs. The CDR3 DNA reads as TGTGCCAGCAGCGTCGGTCCGATAGTTACAGATACGCAGTATTTT. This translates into CASSVGPIVTDTQYF.